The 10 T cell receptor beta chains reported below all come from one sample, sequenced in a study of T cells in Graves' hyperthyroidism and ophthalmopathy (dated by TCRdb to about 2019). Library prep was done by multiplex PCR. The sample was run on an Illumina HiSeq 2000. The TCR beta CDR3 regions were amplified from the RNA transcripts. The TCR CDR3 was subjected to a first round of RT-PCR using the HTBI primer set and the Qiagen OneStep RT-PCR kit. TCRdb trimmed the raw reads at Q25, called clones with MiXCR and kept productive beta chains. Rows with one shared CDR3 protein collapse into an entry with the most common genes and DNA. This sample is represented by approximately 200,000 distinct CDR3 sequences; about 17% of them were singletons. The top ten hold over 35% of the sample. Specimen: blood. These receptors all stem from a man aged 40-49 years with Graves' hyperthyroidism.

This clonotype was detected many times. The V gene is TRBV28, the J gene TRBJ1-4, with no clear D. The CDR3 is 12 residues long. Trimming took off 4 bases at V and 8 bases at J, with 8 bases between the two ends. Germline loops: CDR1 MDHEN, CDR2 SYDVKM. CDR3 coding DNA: TGTGCCAGCAGTTCGGTTCGGGAAAAACTGTTTTTT. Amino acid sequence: CASSSVREKLFF.

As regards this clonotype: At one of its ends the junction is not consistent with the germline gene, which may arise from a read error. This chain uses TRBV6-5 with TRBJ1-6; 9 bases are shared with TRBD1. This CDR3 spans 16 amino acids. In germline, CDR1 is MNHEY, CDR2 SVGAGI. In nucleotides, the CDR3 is TGTGCCAGCGGTTACGCCGGACAGGGGAATAATTCACCCCTCCACTTT. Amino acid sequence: CASGYAGQGNNSPLHF.

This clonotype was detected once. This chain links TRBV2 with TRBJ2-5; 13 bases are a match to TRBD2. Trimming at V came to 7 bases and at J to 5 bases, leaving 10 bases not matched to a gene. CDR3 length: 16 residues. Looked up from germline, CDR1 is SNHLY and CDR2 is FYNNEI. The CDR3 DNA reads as TGTGCCAGCACCCCCCTACTAGCGGGGGGGCTCGAGACCCAGTACTTC. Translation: CASTPLLAGGLETQYF.

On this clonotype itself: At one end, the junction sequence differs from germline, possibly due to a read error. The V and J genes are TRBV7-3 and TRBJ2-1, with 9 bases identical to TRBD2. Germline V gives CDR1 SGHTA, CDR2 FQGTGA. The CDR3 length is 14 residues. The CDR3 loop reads CASSPSGAYSEQFF. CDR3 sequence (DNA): TGTGCCAGCAGCCCTAGCGGGGCCTACAGTGAGCAGTTCTTC. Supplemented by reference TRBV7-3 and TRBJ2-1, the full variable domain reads GAGVSQTPSNKVTEKGKYVELRCDPISGHTALYWYRQSLGQGPEFLIYFQGTGAADDSGLPNDRFFAVRPEGSVSTLKIQRTERGDSAVYLCASSPSGAYSEQFFGPGTRLTVL.

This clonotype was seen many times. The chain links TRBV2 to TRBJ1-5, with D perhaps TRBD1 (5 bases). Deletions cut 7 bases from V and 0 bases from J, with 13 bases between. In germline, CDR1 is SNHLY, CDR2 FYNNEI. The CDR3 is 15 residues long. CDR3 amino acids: CASNPGQDSNQPQHF. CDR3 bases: TGTGCCAGCAACCCGGGGCAGGATAGCAATCAGCCCCAGCATTTT.

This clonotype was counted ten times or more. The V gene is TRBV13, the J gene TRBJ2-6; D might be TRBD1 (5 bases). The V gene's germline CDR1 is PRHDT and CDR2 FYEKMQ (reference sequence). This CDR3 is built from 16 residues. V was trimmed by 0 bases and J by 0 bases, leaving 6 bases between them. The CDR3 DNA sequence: TGTGCCAGCAGCTTAGGACAGGACTCTGGGGCCAACGTCCTGACTTTC. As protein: CASSLGQDSGANVLTF.

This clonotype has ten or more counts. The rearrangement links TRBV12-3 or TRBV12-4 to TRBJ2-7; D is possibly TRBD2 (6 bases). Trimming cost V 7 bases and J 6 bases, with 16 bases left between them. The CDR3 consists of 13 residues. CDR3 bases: TGTGCCAGCACCCTCAAAGGAGGGCTCGAGCAGTACTTC. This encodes CASTLKGGLEQYF.

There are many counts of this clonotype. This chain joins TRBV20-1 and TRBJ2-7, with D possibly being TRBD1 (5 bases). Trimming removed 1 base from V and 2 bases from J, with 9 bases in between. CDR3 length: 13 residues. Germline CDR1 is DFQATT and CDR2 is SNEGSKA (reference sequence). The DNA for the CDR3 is TGCAGTGCTAGAGTACCAGGGACCTACGAGCAGTACTTC. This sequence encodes CSARVPGTYEQYF.

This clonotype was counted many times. CDR3 residues: CSAIRGEGTEAFF. CDR3 DNA: TGCAGTGCTATTCGTGGGGAGGGCACTGAAGCTTTCTTT. This rearrangement joins TRBV20-1 to TRBJ1-1; D remains ambiguous. Germline V gene sequence: CDR1 DFQATT, CDR2 SNEGSKA (reference sequence). Trimming pared 4 bases from V and 4 bases from J, leaving 13 bases between. The CDR3 runs to 13 residues.

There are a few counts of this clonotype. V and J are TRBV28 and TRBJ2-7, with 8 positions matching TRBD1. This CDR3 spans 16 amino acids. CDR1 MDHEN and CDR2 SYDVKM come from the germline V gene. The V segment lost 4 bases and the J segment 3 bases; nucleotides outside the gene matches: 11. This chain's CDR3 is CASSYKPGQVYYEQYF. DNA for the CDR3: TGTGCCAGCAGTTACAAACCGGGACAGGTCTACTACGAGCAGTACTTC. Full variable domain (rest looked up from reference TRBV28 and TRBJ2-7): DVKVTQSSRYLVKRTGEKVFLECVQDMDHENMFWYRQDPGLGLRLIYFSYDVKMKEKGDIPEGYSVSREKKERFSLILESASTNQTSMYLCASSYKPGQVYYEQYFGPGTRLTVT.